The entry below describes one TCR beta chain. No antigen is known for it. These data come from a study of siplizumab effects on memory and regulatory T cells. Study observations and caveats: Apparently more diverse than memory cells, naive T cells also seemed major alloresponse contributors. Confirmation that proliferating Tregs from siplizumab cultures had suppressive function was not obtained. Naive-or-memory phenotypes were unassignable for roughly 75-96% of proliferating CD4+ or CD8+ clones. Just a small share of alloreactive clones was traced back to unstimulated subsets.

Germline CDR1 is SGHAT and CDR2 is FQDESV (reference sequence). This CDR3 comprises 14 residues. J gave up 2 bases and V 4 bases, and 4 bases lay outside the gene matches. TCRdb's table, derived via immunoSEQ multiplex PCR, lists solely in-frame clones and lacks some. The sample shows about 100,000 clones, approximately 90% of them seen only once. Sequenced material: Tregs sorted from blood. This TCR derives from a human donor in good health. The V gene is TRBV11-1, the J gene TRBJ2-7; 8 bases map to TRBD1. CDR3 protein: CASSSGQVTYEQYF. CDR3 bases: TGTGCCAGCAGCTCGGGACAGGTAACCTACGAGCAGTACTTC.